Listed here are 24 T cell receptor beta chains from one sample, sequenced in a study of blood T cell repertoires in COVID-19. Profiled with immunoSEQ multiplex PCR; TCRdb holds only in-frame clones, not every one. Here the sample spans roughly 380,000 clones, over 75% being singletons. Sequencing used peripheral blood. The source of these receptors is a woman in her thirties or forties with COVID-19, enrolled during active disease.

In this sample, this clone turned up a few times. The DNA for the CDR3 is TGTGCTAGTGGTCTACCGGGGTACTCGGACTACGAGCAGTACTTC. It is translated as CASGLPGYSDYEQYF. The chain links TRBV12-5 to TRBJ2-7; tentative D call: TRBD2 (5 bases). Per the germline V gene, CDR1 is LGHNT and CDR2 is FRNRAP. Trimming left V 5 bases short and J 3 bases short, with 17 bases between. The CDR3 is 15 amino acids.

A few counts support this clone. V is TRBV3-1 (or the pseudogene TRBV3-2) and J is TRBJ1-6; 9 bases are a match to TRBD1. The V gene's germline CDR1 is LGHDT and CDR2 YNNKEL (reference sequence). CDR3 size: 16 residues. Germline trimming cut 4 bases from V and 2 bases from J; bases unmatched to any gene: 3. DNA for the CDR3: TGTGCCAGCAGCCTCCGACAGGGGGCCTATAATTCACCCCTCCACTTT. This encodes CASSLRQGAYNSPLHF.

The V gene is TRBV5-1, the J gene TRBJ1-6; 7 bases fit TRBD1. With V trimmed by 4 bases and J by 8 bases, 9 bases remained unmatched. There are 15 residues in the CDR3. Germline V gene data show CDR1 as SGHRS and CDR2 as YFSETQ. Here the CDR3 reads CASSPTGLGDSPLHF. The DNA of the CDR3 is TGCGCCAGCAGCCCGACAGGGTTGGGCGATTCACCCCTCCACTTT. The variable domain in full, completed from reference TRBV5-1 and TRBJ1-6, reads KAGVTQTPRYLIKTRGQQVTLSCSPISGHRSVSWYQQTPGQGLQFLFEYFSETQRNKGNFPGRFSGRQFSNSRSEMNVSTLELGDSALYLCASSPTGLGDSPLHFGNGTRLTVT.

The gene calls are TRBV5-8 and TRBJ1-5, with D perhaps TRBD1 (6 bases). V lost 0 bases to trimming and J lost 3 bases, with 16 bases between them. CDR1 SGHTS and CDR2 YDEGEE come from the germline V gene. This CDR3 region has 17 residues. As DNA, the CDR3 is TGTGCCAGCAGCTTGGGACAGGAGAGGTTAAACAATCAGCCCCAGCATTTT. It translates to CASSLGQERLNNQPQHF.

This chain joins TRBV9 and TRBJ1-1; D remains ambiguous. Trimming removed 3 bases at V and 7 bases at J, with 16 bases between. This CDR3 region has 14 residues. Germline CDR1 reads SGDLS; CDR2 reads YYNGEE. This CDR3 reads CASSATFSGSEAFF. In nucleotides, the CDR3 is TGTGCCAGCAGCGCGACTTTTTCGGGGAGTGAAGCTTTCTTT.

The V call is TRBV5-8, the J call TRBJ1-1; 9 nucleotides match TRBD1. Germline values: CDR1 SGHTS, CDR2 YDEGEE. This CDR3 comprises 15 residues. V was clipped by 2 bases and J by 6 bases; unmatched bases: 8. CDR3 in DNA: TGTGCCAGCAGCTTTTTGACAGGGGGAGTCGCTGAAGCTTTCTTT. Protein: CASSFLTGGVAEAFF.

The gene calls are TRBV6-6 and TRBJ2-2, with D maybe TRBD1 (5 bases). The germline V gene has CDR1 MNHNY and CDR2 SVGAGI (reference sequence). The V end was cut by 5 bases, the J end by 7 bases, with 11 bases between. This CDR3 region has 13 residues. The CDR3 bases are TGTGCCAGCAGTCCTACAGGCGTCGGGGAGCTGTTTTTT. Translated: CASSPTGVGELFF.

The chain uses TRBV28 and TRBJ2-7, with D perhaps matching TRBD2 (5 bases). V lost 6 bases to trimming and J lost 5 bases, with 14 bases between them. CDR1 is MDHEN, CDR2 SYDVKM, per germline. CDR3 length equals 13 residues. CDR3 in DNA: TGTGCCAGCAGCCCCCCGCGAGCGGACGAGCAGTACTTC. Translation: CASSPPRADEQYF.

The chain links TRBV7-3 to TRBJ1-5; D might be TRBD1 (5 bases). Germline CDR1 SGHTA, CDR2 FQGTGA. V was shortened by 6 bases and J by 4 bases, with 10 bases between the two germline ends. CDR3 length equals 13 residues. The CDR3 nucleotides read TGTGCCAGCAGTTCAGACAGAAATCAGCCCCAGCATTTT. It yields the protein CASSSDRNQPQHF.

The chain uses TRBV6-5 and TRBJ2-2; TRBD1 is a possible D gene (5 bases). CDR1 is MNHEY, CDR2 SVGAGI, per germline. The V gene lost 0 bases and the J gene lost 6 bases, with 11 bases spanning the gap. The CDR3 consists of 15 residues. The CDR3 DNA follows: TGTGCCAGCAGTTACTCTCAGGGTGGGTCCGGGGAGCTGTTTTTT. Amino acid sequence: CASSYSQGGSGELFF.

The chain couples TRBV4-1 to TRBJ1-3; D is ambiguous. Per germline, CDR1 MGHRA and CDR2 YSYEKL. Trimming stripped 4 bases from V and 0 bases from J, with 13 bases between. The CDR3 is 16 residues long. The CDR3 region has the DNA TGCGCCAGCAGCCCCACTCTCCTAGCCTCTGGAAACACCATATATTTT. It is translated as CASSPTLLASGNTIYF.

This chain links TRBV12-3 or TRBV12-4 with TRBJ2-3; 8 bases fit TRBD1. V shed 8 bases, J shed 3 bases, and the junction held 4 bases outside the gene matches. The CDR3 is 13 amino acids. CDR3 nucleotides: TGTGCCAGCGCGAACAGGGGGACAGATACGCAGTATTTT. Encoded protein: CASANRGTDTQYF.

The CDR3 DNA reads as TGTGCCAGCAGCTTAGCGCGGGGGGGCTACACCTTC. Translation: CASSLARGGYTF. The rearrangement uses TRBV7-2 and TRBJ1-2; possibly TRBD1 for D (5 bases). CDR1 SGHTA and CDR2 FQGNSA come from the germline V gene. The V end lost 0 bases, the J end lost 8 bases, and 7 bases lay between the germline ends. The CDR3 is made up of 12 amino acids.

This clone appeared once. This chain connects TRBV28 to TRBJ2-7; no firm D call. V was clipped by 5 bases and J by 2 bases, with 13 bases between them. The CDR3 runs to 14 residues. Germline loops: CDR1 MDHEN, CDR2 SYDVKM. Here the CDR3 DNA reads TGTGCCAGCAGTACCCGGCTGCGGACCTACGAGCAGTACTTC. It specifies CASSTRLRTYEQYF. The variable domain in full, completed from reference TRBV28 and TRBJ2-7, reads DVKVTQSSRYLVKRTGEKVFLECVQDMDHENMFWYRQDPGLGLRLIYFSYDVKMKEKGDIPEGYSVSREKKERFSLILESASTNQTSMYLCASSTRLRTYEQYFGPGTRLTVT.

This rearrangement joins TRBV6-5 to TRBJ1-5, with D perhaps TRBD1 (6 bases). V shed 0 bases and J shed 5 bases, with 11 bases lying between them. Germline CDR1 and CDR2: MNHEY and SVGAGI. The CDR3 totals 15 residues. CDR3 sequence (DNA): TGTGCCAGCAGTTACTCGATGACAGGTTATCAGCCCCAGCATTTT. Amino acids: CASSYSMTGYQPQHF.

The chain has TRBV7-6 and TRBJ1-2; TRBD1 aligns across 12 bases. The germline gives CDR1 SGHVS, CDR2 FNYEAQ. The CDR3 spans 16 residues. Trimming took 1 base from V and 4 from J; bases not matched to a gene: 4. The CDR3 sequence: CASSLGWDRGLYGYTF. CDR3 nucleotide sequence: TGTGCCAGCAGCTTAGGTTGGGACAGGGGGCTCTATGGCTACACCTTC.

The chain employs TRBV9 and TRBJ2-3; 9 nucleotides match TRBD1. This CDR3 is built from 14 residues. V trimming: 4 bases; J trimming: 6 bases; junction bases outside the gene matches: 6. CDR1 is SGDLS, CDR2 YYNGEE, per germline. For the CDR3, the DNA is TGTGCCAGCAGCACTACAGGGGGCGCCGATACGCAGTATTTT. This sequence encodes CASSTTGGADTQYF.

This clone has only a few counts. The rearrangement links TRBV10-1 to TRBJ2-7; D may be TRBD2 (5 bases). The germline CDR1 and CDR2 sequences are WNHNN and SYGVQD (reference sequence). CDR3 length: 14 residues. With 2 bases removed from V and 1 base from J, the gap between germline ends came to 9 bases. Here the CDR3 reads CASSESSGSYEQYF. The CDR3 region has the DNA TGCGCCAGCAGTGAGAGTTCGGGATCCTACGAGCAGTACTTC.

V usage is TRBV4-3 and J usage is TRBJ2-6; D possibly corresponds to TRBD2 (6 bases). V lost 1 base and J 0 bases, leaving 13 bases between the germline ends. The CDR3 runs 18 residues. CDR1 and CDR2 (germline): LGHNA, YSLEER. The CDR3 protein is CASSQVGRGSSGANVLTF. The CDR3 DNA is TGCGCCAGCAGCCAAGTGGGCCGGGGGAGCTCTGGGGCCAACGTCCTGACTTTC.

The genes are TRBV13 and TRBJ2-1; no definite D call. The V end was cut by 5 bases, the J end by 4 bases, with 12 bases between. Per the germline V gene, CDR1 is PRHDT and CDR2 is FYEKMQ (reference sequence). There are 14 residues in the CDR3. The CDR3 coding sequence is TGTGCCAGCAGCCGAGCCCTAGAGTACAATGAGCAGTTCTTC. This gives the protein CASSRALEYNEQFF.

V usage is TRBV28 and J usage is TRBJ1-2; 9 bases are a match to TRBD1. The CDR3 is 16 residues long. J gave up 6 bases and V 6 bases, and 14 bases lay outside the gene matches. Germline V lookup: CDR1 MDHEN, CDR2 SYDVKM. CDR3 region: CASRGFVKTGGDGYTF. CDR3 in DNA: TGTGCCAGCAGGGGGTTCGTTAAGACAGGGGGTGATGGCTACACCTTC.

The rearrangement joins TRBV7-8 to TRBJ1-1, with 7 bases lining up with TRBD1. Per the germline V gene, CDR1 is SGHVS and CDR2 is FQNEAQ. The V segment lost 3 bases and the J segment 8 bases; nucleotides outside the gene matches: 9. This CDR3 contains 14 residues. CDR3: CASSLDARDREAFF. The DNA of the CDR3 is TGTGCCAGCAGCTTGGATGCCCGGGACAGAGAAGCTTTCTTT. Filled out from reference TRBV7-8 and TRBJ1-1, the complete variable domain reads GAGVSQSPRYKVAKRGQDVALRCDPISGHVSLFWYQQALGQGPEFLTYFQNEAQLDKSGLPSDRFFAERPEGSVSTLKIQRTQQEDSAVYLCASSLDARDREAFFGQGTRLTVV.

V usage is TRBV6-2 or TRBV6-3 and J usage is TRBJ1-1; perhaps TRBD1 as D (6 bases). This CDR3 has 13 amino acids. With 5 bases removed from V and 0 bases from J, the gap between germline ends came to 7 bases. The V gene's germline CDR1 is MNHEY and CDR2 SVGEGT. The CDR3 loop reads CASSQGMNTEAFF. CDR3 sequence (DNA): TGTGCCAGCAGTCAGGGGATGAACACTGAAGCTTTCTTT.

The rearrangement joins TRBV4-1 to TRBJ2-1; D is possibly TRBD1 (5 bases). CDR1 is MGHRA and CDR2 is YSYEKL in the germline V gene. The CDR3 length is 16 residues. V lost 4 bases, J lost 0 bases, and 13 bases lay in between. CDR3 loop: CASSLQQVRSYNEQFF. The CDR3 region has the DNA TGCGCCAGCAGCCTACAACAGGTTCGCTCCTACAATGAGCAGTTCTTC.